This T cell receptor beta chain was found in a study of beta chain features in type 1 diabetes. Study-wide background: Researchers looked at fewer than 110 million sorted cells across all samples.

This clone was found a few times. Roughly 100 mL of blood, on average, came from one heparinised draw per donor. Isolated RNA was reverse transcribed in full, so expressed TCRB transcripts were sequenced. Repertoires were generated with immunoSEQ multiplex PCR, while TCRdb's copy carries only in-frame clones and drops some. The sample lists 900,000 or so clones, roughly 16% occurring once. The V segment lost 1 base and the J segment 3 bases; nucleotides outside the gene matches: 12. CDR3 length equals 17 residues. CDR1 and CDR2 from the germline V gene are LGHNA and YNFKEQ. Sequencing was carried out using naive CD4+ T cells from blood. The rearrangement joins TRBV4-2 to TRBJ2-7; 7 bases are a match to TRBD1. This TCR was sampled from a woman aged 18 to 35 in good health. The CDR3 DNA sequence: TGTGCCAGCAGCCAAGGCTTCTCTCGGGACAGAAACTACGAGCAGTACTTC. Amino acids: CASSQGFSRDRNYEQYF.